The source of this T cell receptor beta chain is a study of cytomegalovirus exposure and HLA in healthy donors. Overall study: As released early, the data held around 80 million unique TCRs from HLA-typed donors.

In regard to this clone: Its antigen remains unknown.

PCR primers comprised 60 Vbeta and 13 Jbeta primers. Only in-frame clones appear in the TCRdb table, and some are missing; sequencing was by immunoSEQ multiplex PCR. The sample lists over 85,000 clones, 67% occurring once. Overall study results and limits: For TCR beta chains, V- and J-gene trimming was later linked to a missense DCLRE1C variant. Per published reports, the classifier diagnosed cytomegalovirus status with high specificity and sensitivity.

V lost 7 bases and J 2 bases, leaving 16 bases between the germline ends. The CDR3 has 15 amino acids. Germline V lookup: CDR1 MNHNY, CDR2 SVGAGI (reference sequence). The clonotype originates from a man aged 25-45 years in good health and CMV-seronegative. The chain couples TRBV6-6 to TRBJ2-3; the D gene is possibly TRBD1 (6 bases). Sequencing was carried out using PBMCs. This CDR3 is CASNQGTPTTDTQYF. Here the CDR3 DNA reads TGTGCCAGCAACCAAGGGACACCGACCACAGATACGCAGTATTTT.